This entry lists 4 T cell receptor beta chains sequenced from one sample in a study of beta chain features in type 1 diabetes. Expressed TCRB transcripts were sequenced after all isolated RNA was converted to cDNA. Clones were read by immunoSEQ multiplex PCR, and TCRdb kept only the in-frame ones, dropping some. The sample carries under 350,000 clones, approximately 24% recorded once. General observations from the study: Shorter TCRB CDR3s, moderately but significantly so, marked every one of the four CD4+ subsets in Type 1 diabetes patients.

These TCRs' antigens remain unknown. Sequenced sample: naive CD4+ T cells from blood. The receptors here all came from a woman in her 30s with type 1 diabetes.

This sequence joins TRBV7-9 and TRBJ2-3; the match to TRBD2 covers 14 bases. Germline V gives CDR1 SEHNR, CDR2 FQNEAQ (reference sequence). The length of the CDR3 is 15 residues. With 9 bases clipped from V and 4 bases from J, the junction kept 6 bases outside the gene matches. The CDR3 sequence is CASRPGLAGADTQYF. The CDR3, as DNA: TGTGCCAGTCGTCCGGGACTAGCGGGAGCAGATACGCAGTATTTT.

The CDR3: CASSLDLGGLKTQYF. The CDR3 DNA follows: TGTGCCAGCAGCCTGGATTTGGGGGGGCTGAAGACCCAGTACTTC. The chain is built from TRBV14 and TRBJ2-5; tentative D call: TRBD2 (7 bases). Germline CDR1 is SGHDN and CDR2 is FVKESK. Trimming stripped 4 bases from V and 6 bases from J, with 18 bases between. The CDR3 contains 15 residues.

The chain combines TRBV14 with TRBJ1-1, with TRBD1 matching 8 bases. Trimming removed 3 bases from V and 4 bases from J; junction bases left unmatched: 1. The germline CDR1 and CDR2 sequences are SGHDN and FVKESK. This CDR3 contains 13 residues. The CDR3: CASSHDRGTEAFF. CDR3 nucleotides: TGTGCCAGCAGCCACGACAGGGGCACTGAAGCTTTCTTT.

As to this clone: At one end, the junction sequence differs from germline, possibly due to a read error. The chain links TRBV7-7 to TRBJ2-7; 8 bases align to TRBD2. The V gene's germline CDR1 is SSHAT and CDR2 FNYEAQ (reference sequence). The CDR3 has 15 residues. In DNA form, the CDR3 reads TGTGCTAGCAGCTTAACTCCAGCGGGAGAACACGAGCAGTACTTC. Amino acid sequence: CASSLTPAGEHEQYF.